The 3 T cell receptor beta chains presented below share a single source sample, sequenced in a study of blood T cell repertoires in COVID-19. Some clones are missing from TCRdb's copy, which holds only in-frame ones; the method was immunoSEQ multiplex PCR. The table records about 140,000 clones, 85% to 90% of them present only once. Sequencing was performed on peripheral blood. These TCRs come from a woman at least 80 years old with acute or convalescent COVID-19.

The chain couples TRBV19 to TRBJ1-2; D uncertain. V lost 6 bases to trimming and J lost 4 bases, with 21 bases between them. In germline, CDR1 is LNHDA, CDR2 SQIVND (reference sequence). CDR3 length: 16 residues. The CDR3 DNA reads as TGTGCCAGTAGGGCCTTTGGGCAGGCTCGGCTCTATGGCTACACCTTC. This translates into CASRAFGQARLYGYTF.

The chain joins TRBV18 to TRBJ1-2; the match to TRBD1 covers 9 bases. This CDR3 contains 14 residues. V was pared by 2 bases and J by 6 bases, with 4 bases of the junction left unmatched. Per the germline V gene, CDR1 is KGHSH and CDR2 is LQKENI. DNA of the CDR3: TGTGCCAGCTCACCAGGGGACAGGGAAAATGGCTACACCTTC. It is translated as CASSPGDRENGYTF.

As regards this clone: Relative to the germline gene, one junction end is altered; a read error may explain this. The chain links TRBV3-1 (or the pseudogene TRBV3-2) to TRBJ1-2; D gene uncertain. This CDR3 has 14 amino acids. Germline V gene sequence: CDR1 LGHDT, CDR2 YNNKEL (reference sequence). This CDR3 reads CASSQLTTNYGHTF. DNA for the CDR3: TGTGCCAGCAGCCAACTGACGACTAACTATGGCCACACCTTC.